A selection of T cell receptor beta chains follows, all from one sample in a study of metastatic and nonmetastatic thyroid tumors. TCRdb re-analyzed the PCR reads using MiXCR. The sample holds 17,000 or so clones; roughly 25% are singletons and the top ten take 15% to 19%. The sample comprised adjacent normal tissue. Every receptor here comes from a female donor with papillary thyroid cancer or a benign thyroid nodule (not recorded which). Some clones in this sample may be carry-over from other donors' samples. Each CDR3 is given without its conserved first and last residue. The order of the fields is CDR3 length, V gene, CDR3 protein.

CDR3 length: 10
V gene: TRBV20-1
CDR3 protein: SVPDRVYEQY

CDR3 length: 9
V gene: TRBV7-9
CDR3 protein: ASSFSDTQY

CDR3 length: 13
V gene: TRBV29-1
CDR3 protein: SVATSSTDTGELF

CDR3 length: 13
V gene: TRBV9
CDR3 protein: ASSVYAGVTDTQY

CDR3 length: 11
V gene: TRBV5-5
CDR3 protein: ASSLSWNYEQY

CDR3 length: 11
V gene: TRBV15
CDR3 protein: ATSRDQGETQY

CDR3 length: 15
V gene: TRBV11-2
CDR3 protein: ASSVPSGATILYEQY

CDR3 length: 11
V gene: TRBV27
CDR3 protein: ASSLRPYNEQF

CDR3 length: 13
V gene: TRBV19
CDR3 protein: ATIKVAGIQDTQY

CDR3 length: 12
V gene: TRBV6-1
CDR3 protein: ASSNWDWNQPQH

CDR3 length: 13
V gene: TRBV4-2
CDR3 protein: ASSQDLWRVNEQF

CDR3 length: 14
V gene: TRBV24-1
CDR3 protein: ATSDLGLAGLDMQY

CDR3 length: 12
V gene: TRBV30
CDR3 protein: AWSTSGGTYEQY

CDR3 length: 14
V gene: TRBV6-5
CDR3 protein: ASSYSNVAGEDEQF

CDR3 length: 11
V gene: TRBV12-3/TRBV12-4
CDR3 protein: ASSLGQFYEQY

CDR3 length: 13
V gene: TRBV6-5
CDR3 protein: ASSSWRDRTDTQY

CDR3 length: 12
V gene: TRBV15
CDR3 protein: ATRRVAGEETQY

CDR3 length: 14
V gene: TRBV18
CDR3 protein: ASSPPGLAGGNEQF

CDR3 length: 9
V gene: TRBV30
CDR3 protein: AWKTGGGYT

CDR3 length: 11
V gene: TRBV7-9
CDR3 protein: ASSRGQTYEQY

CDR3 length: 12
V gene: TRBV11-3
CDR3 protein: ASSLAGGAAEAF

CDR3 length: 13
V gene: TRBV6-2/TRBV6-3
CDR3 protein: ASRYSGAKGYGYT

CDR3 length: 12
V gene: TRBV12-3/TRBV12-4
CDR3 protein: ASSFAGLSTEAF

CDR3 length: 13
V gene: TRBV7-9
CDR3 protein: ASSSGQPSNYEQY

CDR3 length: 13
V gene: TRBV9
CDR3 protein: ASSVRDRGVYGYT

CDR3 length: 12
V gene: TRBV12-3/TRBV12-4
CDR3 protein: ASRSAGPRDTQY

CDR3 length: 12
V gene: TRBV6-1
CDR3 protein: ASTGSASSYEQY

CDR3 length: 13
V gene: TRBV11-3
CDR3 protein: ASSLEGTESYEQY

CDR3 length: 11
V gene: TRBV7-3
CDR3 protein: ASSPGGLGELF

CDR3 length: 16
V gene: TRBV9
CDR3 protein: ASSVATLAGGRGETQY

CDR3 length: 9
V gene: TRBV6-1
CDR3 protein: ASSRDNEAF

CDR3 length: 13
V gene: TRBV6-5
CDR3 protein: ASSYYSGGKNEQY

CDR3 length: 14
V gene: TRBV20-1
CDR3 protein: SAREPTGQGNQPQH

CDR3 length: 17
V gene: TRBV11-3
CDR3 protein: ASSLVVTSGSRAQDTQY

CDR3 length: 13
V gene: TRBV4-3
CDR3 protein: ASSQGQASSYEQY

CDR3 length: 11
V gene: TRBV7-9
CDR3 protein: ASSSTGHYEQY

CDR3 length: 12
V gene: TRBV20-1
CDR3 protein: SACVVGWDTEAF

CDR3 length: 11
V gene: TRBV5-1
CDR3 protein: ASSFSADYGYT

CDR3 length: 13
V gene: TRBV6-1
CDR3 protein: ASSGLRTSGNTIY

CDR3 length: 12
V gene: TRBV18
CDR3 protein: ASSPKTPTYEQY

CDR3 length: 11
V gene: TRBV20-1
CDR3 protein: SARGQGRSPLH

CDR3 length: 13
V gene: TRBV5-4
CDR3 protein: ASSKSGGSYNEQF

CDR3 length: 15
V gene: TRBV20-1
CDR3 protein: SARVGVTRYGAGELF

CDR3 length: 11
V gene: TRBV29-1
CDR3 protein: SVAPGSTYEQY

CDR3 length: 16
V gene: TRBV6-1
CDR3 protein: ASHLGQANPGKGEKLF

CDR3 length: 12
V gene: TRBV12-3/TRBV12-4
CDR3 protein: ASSEEGRGWPQH

CDR3 length: 12
V gene: TRBV7-9
CDR3 protein: ASSLWLAGDGYT

CDR3 length: 14
V gene: TRBV4-3
CDR3 protein: ASSTKTGTGVRGYT

CDR3 length: 10
V gene: TRBV19
CDR3 protein: ASRLTNRGYT

CDR3 length: 11
V gene: TRBV10-3
CDR3 protein: AVRPDPGNTIY

CDR3 length: 12
V gene: TRBV9
CDR3 protein: ASSPTGLNTEAF

CDR3 length: 13
V gene: TRBV28
CDR3 protein: ASSPLYPSSYEQY

CDR3 length: 9
V gene: TRBV5-1
CDR3 protein: ASSFGYGYT

CDR3 length: 14
V gene: TRBV18
CDR3 protein: ASSLDRAPRTDTQY

CDR3 length: 13
V gene: TRBV20-1
CDR3 protein: SARGETGRAYEQY